Included here is one TCR beta chain sequence, with context. This sample was taken from a study of CD8 T cells in Susac syndrome. Trimming removed 6 bases from V and 5 bases from J, with 11 bases in between. Per the germline V gene, CDR1 is MNHEY and CDR2 is SVGAGI. The CDR3 extends over 13 amino acids. Random hexamers primed reverse transcription of roughly 0.5 to 1 ug RNA. Amplification of TCR beta CDR3 was carried out by immunoSEQ multiplex PCR, which covered 54 Vbeta and 13 Jbeta segments. Each CDR3 protein gets one entry after TCRdb re-called the immunoSEQ multiplex PCR reads with MiXCR. This sample has 130,000 to 150,000 distinct CDR3 sequences, with approximately 95% found just once. Sequencing of TCR beta was performed on blood CD8+ T cells and on blood CD4+ T cells. It was negative isolation that provided the CD8+ and CD4+ T cells, whereas TEMRA cells were enriched by FACS.

This clonotype was sampled from a human donor in good health. V and J are TRBV6-5 and TRBJ1-5, with D maybe TRBD1 (5 bases). The sample consisted of CD8+ T cells from PBMCs. CDR3 in amino acids: CASRPEGYQPQHF. DNA of the CDR3: TGTGCCAGCAGACCCGAGGGGTATCAGCCCCAGCATTTT.